These T cell receptor beta chains were read from a single sample in a study of blood T cell repertoires in COVID-19. TCRdb's table, derived via immunoSEQ multiplex PCR, lists solely in-frame clones and lacks some. This table holds about 170,000 clones, around 92% found once. Sequencing was performed on peripheral blood. The origin of the receptors is a man in his thirties or forties with COVID-19, enrolled during active disease. The CDR3 runs from the conserved cysteine through the conserved F or W. The D gene is left open where the match is weak. The size of a clone is reported for some rows only, either as once, few or many, or as a class for expanded clones.

abundance: NA; v_gene: TRBV28; d_gene: NA; j_gene: TRBJ1-1; CDR3aa: CASSPLQGNTEAFF; CDR3nt: TGTGCCAGCAGTCCCCTACAGGGGAACACTGAAGCTTTCTTT
abundance: once; v_gene: TRBV28; d_gene: TRBD1; j_gene: TRBJ1-1; CDR3aa: CASSHFRDRVEAFF; CDR3nt: TGTGCCAGCAGCCATTTCCGGGACAGGGTAGAAGCTTTCTTT
abundance: NA; v_gene: TRBV7-8; d_gene: NA; j_gene: TRBJ1-5; CDR3aa: CASSLSLGGTQPQHF; CDR3nt: TGTGCCAGCAGCTTGAGTCTTGGGGGCACTCAGCCCCAGCATTTT
abundance: once; v_gene: TRBV7-6; d_gene: NA; j_gene: TRBJ2-1; CDR3aa: CASSLVRNEQFF; CDR3nt: TGTGCCAGCAGCTTAGTCCGTAATGAGCAGTTCTTC
abundance: NA; v_gene: TRBV3-1/TRBV3-2; d_gene: NA; j_gene: TRBJ1-2; CDR3aa: CASSQEGLDRRINYGYTF; CDR3nt: TGTGCCAGCAGCCAAGAAGGGCTAGACAGGCGGATAAACTATGGCTACACCTTC
abundance: NA; v_gene: TRBV5-1; d_gene: NA; j_gene: TRBJ2-5; CDR3aa: CASGESAGAEETQYF; CDR3nt: TGCGCCAGCGGAGAGAGTGCGGGGGCCGAAGAGACCCAGTACTTC
abundance: NA; v_gene: TRBV6-1; d_gene: TRBD1; j_gene: TRBJ1-5; CDR3aa: CASSETGGYQPQHF; CDR3nt: TGTGCCAGCAGTGAGACAGGGGGCTATCAGCCCCAGCATTTT
abundance: NA; v_gene: TRBV29-1; d_gene: NA; j_gene: TRBJ1-5; CDR3aa: CSVRDSNQPQHF; CDR3nt: TGCAGCGTCAGGGATAGCAATCAGCCCCAGCATTTT
abundance: NA; v_gene: TRBV27; d_gene: NA; j_gene: TRBJ2-7; CDR3aa: CASSLLGSEQYF; CDR3nt: TGTGCCAGCAGTTTACTAGGGAGCGAGCAGTACTTC
abundance: NA; v_gene: TRBV4-2; d_gene: NA; j_gene: TRBJ1-1; CDR3aa: CASSQGAQEAFF; CDR3nt: TGTGCCAGCAGCCAAGGAGCTCAAGAAGCTTTCTTT
abundance: NA; v_gene: TRBV9; d_gene: NA; j_gene: TRBJ1-2; CDR3aa: CASSVGQGTYGYTF; CDR3nt: TGTGCCAGCAGCGTAGGGCAGGGAACGTATGGCTACACCTTC
abundance: NA; v_gene: TRBV4-3; d_gene: TRBD1; j_gene: TRBJ1-6; CDR3aa: CASSQDPGTGSSPLHF; CDR3nt: TGCGCCAGCAGCCAAGACCCCGGGACAGGGAGTTCACCCCTCCACTTT
abundance: few; v_gene: TRBV5-6; d_gene: NA; j_gene: TRBJ1-4; CDR3aa: CASSSLAKGVEKLFF; CDR3nt: TGTGCCAGCAGCTCCCTCGCGAAGGGAGTTGAAAAACTGTTTTTT
abundance: NA; v_gene: TRBV27; d_gene: NA; j_gene: TRBJ1-1; CDR3aa: CASSSQQGNTEAFF; CDR3nt: TGTGCCAGCAGTTCTCAACAGGGGAACACTGAAGCTTTCTTT
abundance: NA; v_gene: TRBV2; d_gene: NA; j_gene: TRBJ1-1; CDR3aa: CASSDWTLNTEAFF; CDR3nt: TGTGCCAGCAGTGATTGGACATTGAACACTGAAGCTTTCTTT
abundance: NA; v_gene: TRBV12-3/TRBV12-4; d_gene: NA; j_gene: TRBJ2-7; CDR3aa: CASSSNYEQYF; CDR3nt: TGTGCCAGCAGTTCAAATTACGAGCAGTACTTC
abundance: NA; v_gene: TRBV5-4; d_gene: NA; j_gene: TRBJ1-6; CDR3aa: CASSLIMTRNNSPLHF; CDR3nt: TGTGCCAGCAGCTTGATAATGACGCGGAATAATTCACCCCTCCACTTT
abundance: NA; v_gene: TRBV19; d_gene: TRBD1; j_gene: TRBJ2-7; CDR3aa: CASRDQGQGPYEQYF; CDR3nt: TGTGCCAGTAGGGACCAGGGACAGGGGCCCTACGAGCAGTACTTC
abundance: NA; v_gene: TRBV11-2; d_gene: NA; j_gene: TRBJ2-2; CDR3aa: CASSLAPGGVVTGELFF; CDR3nt: TGTGCCAGCAGCTTAGCTCCCGGCGGTGTAGTGACCGGGGAGCTGTTTTTT
abundance: NA; v_gene: TRBV18; d_gene: TRBD1; j_gene: TRBJ1-1; CDR3aa: CASSTQGVGGTEAFF; CDR3nt: TGTGCCAGCTCAACACAGGGGGTCGGCGGCACTGAAGCTTTCTTT
abundance: NA; v_gene: TRBV5-1; d_gene: NA; j_gene: TRBJ2-5; CDR3aa: CASSLAGETQYF; CDR3nt: TGCGCCAGCAGCTTGGCCGGGGAGACCCAGTACTTC
abundance: NA; v_gene: TRBV5-4; d_gene: TRBD2; j_gene: TRBJ2-2; CDR3aa: CASSPGRVWGGELFF; CDR3nt: TGTGCCAGCAGCCCCGGGAGGGTCTGGGGCGGGGAGCTGTTTTTT
abundance: NA; v_gene: TRBV7-9; d_gene: TRBD2; j_gene: TRBJ2-2; CDR3aa: CASSLRALAGGAGELFF; CDR3nt: TGTGCCAGCAGCTTAAGAGCGCTAGCGGGAGGGGCCGGGGAGCTGTTTTTT
abundance: once; v_gene: TRBV6-5; d_gene: TRBD1; j_gene: TRBJ1-5; CDR3aa: CASDRANMNQPQHF; CDR3nt: TGTGCCAGCGACAGGGCAAATATGAATCAGCCCCAGCATTTT